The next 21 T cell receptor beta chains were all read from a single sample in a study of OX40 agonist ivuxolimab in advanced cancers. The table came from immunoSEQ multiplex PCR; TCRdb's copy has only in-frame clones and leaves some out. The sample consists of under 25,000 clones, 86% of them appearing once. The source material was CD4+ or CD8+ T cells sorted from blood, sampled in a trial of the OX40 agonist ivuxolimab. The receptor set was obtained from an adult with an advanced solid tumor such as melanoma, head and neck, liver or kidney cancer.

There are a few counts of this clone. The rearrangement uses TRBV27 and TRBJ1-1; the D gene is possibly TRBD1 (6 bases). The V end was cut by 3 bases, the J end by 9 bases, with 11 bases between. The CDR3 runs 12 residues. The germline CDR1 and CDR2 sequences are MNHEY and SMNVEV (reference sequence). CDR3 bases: TGTGCCAGCAGTTTTGCGGGGGCCCAAGCTTTCTTT. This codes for CASSFAGAQAFF.

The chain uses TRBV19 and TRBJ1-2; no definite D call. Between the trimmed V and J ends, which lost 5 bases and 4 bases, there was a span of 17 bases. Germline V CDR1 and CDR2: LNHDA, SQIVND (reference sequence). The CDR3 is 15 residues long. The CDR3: CASSLRSLGSYGYTF. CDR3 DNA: TGTGCCAGTAGTTTAAGGTCGTTGGGCAGCTATGGCTACACCTTC.

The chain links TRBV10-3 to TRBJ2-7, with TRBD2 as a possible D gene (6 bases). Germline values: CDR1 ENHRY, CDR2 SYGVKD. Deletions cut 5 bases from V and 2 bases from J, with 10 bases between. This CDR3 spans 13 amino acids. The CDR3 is CAISPGAPYEQYF. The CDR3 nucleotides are TGTGCCATCAGTCCGGGAGCTCCCTACGAGCAGTACTTC.

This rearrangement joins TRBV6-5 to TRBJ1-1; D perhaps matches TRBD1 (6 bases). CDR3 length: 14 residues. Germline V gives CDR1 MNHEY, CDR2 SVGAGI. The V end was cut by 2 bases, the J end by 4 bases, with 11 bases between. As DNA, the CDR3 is TGTGCCAGCAGTTACAGGGGGTTCGGCACTGAAGCTTTCTTT. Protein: CASSYRGFGTEAFF.

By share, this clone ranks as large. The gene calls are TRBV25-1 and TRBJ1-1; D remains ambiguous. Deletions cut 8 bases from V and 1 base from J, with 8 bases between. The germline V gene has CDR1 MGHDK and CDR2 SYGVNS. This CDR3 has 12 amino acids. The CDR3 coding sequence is TGTGCCAGCGGCCAGCAGAACACTGAAGCTTTCTTT. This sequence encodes CASGQQNTEAFF.

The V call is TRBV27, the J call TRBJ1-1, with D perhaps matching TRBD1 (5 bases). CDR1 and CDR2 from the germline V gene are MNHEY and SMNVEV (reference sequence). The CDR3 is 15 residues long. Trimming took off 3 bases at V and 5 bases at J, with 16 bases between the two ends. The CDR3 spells CASSFTRARGTEAFF. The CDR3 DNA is TGTGCCAGCAGTTTCACCCGGGCACGGGGGACTGAAGCTTTCTTT.

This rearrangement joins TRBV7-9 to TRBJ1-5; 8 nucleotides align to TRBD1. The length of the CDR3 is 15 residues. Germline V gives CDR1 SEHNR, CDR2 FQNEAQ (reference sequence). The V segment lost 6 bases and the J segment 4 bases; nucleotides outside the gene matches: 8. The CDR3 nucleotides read TGTGCCAGCAGTTACGGACAGGGCGGGAATCAGCCCCAGCATTTT. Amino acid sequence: CASSYGQGGNQPQHF.

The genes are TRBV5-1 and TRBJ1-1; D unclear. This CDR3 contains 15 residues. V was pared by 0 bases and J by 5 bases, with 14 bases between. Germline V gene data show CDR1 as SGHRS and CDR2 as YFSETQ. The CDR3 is CASSLVAIVKTEAFF. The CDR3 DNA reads TGCGCCAGCAGCTTGGTCGCGATCGTAAAGACTGAAGCTTTCTTT.

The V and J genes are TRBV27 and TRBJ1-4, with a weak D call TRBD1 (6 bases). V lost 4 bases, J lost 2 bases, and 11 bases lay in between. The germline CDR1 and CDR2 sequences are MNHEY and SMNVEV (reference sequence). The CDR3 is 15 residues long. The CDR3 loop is CASSSQGRTNEKLFF. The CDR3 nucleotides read TGTGCCAGCAGTTCACAGGGTAGGACTAATGAAAAACTGTTTTTT.

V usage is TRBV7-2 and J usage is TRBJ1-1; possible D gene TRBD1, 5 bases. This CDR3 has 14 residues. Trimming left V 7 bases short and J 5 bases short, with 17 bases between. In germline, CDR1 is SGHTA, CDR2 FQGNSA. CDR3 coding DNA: TGTGCCAGCACCTACCGGGGGAAGGATACTGAAGCTTTCTTT. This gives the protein CASTYRGKDTEAFF.

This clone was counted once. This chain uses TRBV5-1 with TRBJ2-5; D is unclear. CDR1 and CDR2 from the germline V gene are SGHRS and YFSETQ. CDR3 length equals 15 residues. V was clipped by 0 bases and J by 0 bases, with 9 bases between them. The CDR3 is CASSLGGVYQETQYF. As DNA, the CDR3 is TGCGCCAGCAGCTTGGGCGGCGTGTACCAAGAGACCCAGTACTTC.

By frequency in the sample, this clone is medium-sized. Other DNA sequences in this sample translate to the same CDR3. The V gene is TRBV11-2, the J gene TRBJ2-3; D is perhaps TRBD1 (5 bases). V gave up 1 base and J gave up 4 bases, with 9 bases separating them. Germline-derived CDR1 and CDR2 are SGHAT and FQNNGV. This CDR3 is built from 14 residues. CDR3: CASSLGQGADTQYF. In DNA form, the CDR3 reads TGTGCCAGCAGCTTAGGCCAGGGCGCAGATACGCAGTATTTT.

The CDR3 DNA follows: TGTGCCAGTAGTCCGACAGGGACCTACGAGCAGTACTTC. Residues: CASSPTGTYEQYF. The chain joins TRBV19 to TRBJ2-7, with TRBD1 identical over 7 bases. V lost 5 bases and J lost 2; bases outside the gene matches: 3. There are 13 residues in the CDR3. Germline assignment: CDR1 LNHDA and CDR2 SQIVND (reference sequence).

This CDR3 reads CASSLGDGNTDTQYF. The CDR3 DNA is TGTGCCAGCAGCCTAGGCGATGGGAACACAGATACGCAGTATTTT. The chain uses TRBV7-6 and TRBJ2-3; D gene ambiguous. Between the trimmed V and J ends, which lost 5 bases and 2 bases, there was a span of 14 bases. Germline loops: CDR1 SGHVS, CDR2 FNYEAQ. The CDR3 runs 15 residues.

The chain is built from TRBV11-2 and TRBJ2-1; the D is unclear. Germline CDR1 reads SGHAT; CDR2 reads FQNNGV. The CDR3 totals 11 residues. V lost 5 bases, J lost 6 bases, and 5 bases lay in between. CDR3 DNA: TGTGCCAGCAGCCAAATCAATGAGCAGTTCTTC. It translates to CASSQINEQFF.

CDR3 in amino acids: CASSLVSGELFF. CDR3 bases: TGTGCCAGCAGCTTGGTATCTGGGGAGCTGTTTTTT. The chain recombines TRBV5-6 with TRBJ2-2; the D is unclear. This CDR3 region has 12 residues. Germline CDR1 is SGHDT and CDR2 is YYEEEE. Trimming removed 0 bases from V and 8 bases from J, with 5 bases in between.

For the CDR3, the DNA is TGTGCCAGCAGCGCCTCGACAGGGGCTTTCACTGAAGCTTTCTTT. Amino acid sequence: CASSASTGAFTEAFF. The chain uses TRBV7-8 and TRBJ1-1, with 8 bases that match TRBD1. This CDR3 spans 15 amino acids. From germline, CDR1 is SGHVS and CDR2 FQNEAQ. The V and J ends lost 5 bases and 4 bases, in that order; junction bases with no gene match: 9.

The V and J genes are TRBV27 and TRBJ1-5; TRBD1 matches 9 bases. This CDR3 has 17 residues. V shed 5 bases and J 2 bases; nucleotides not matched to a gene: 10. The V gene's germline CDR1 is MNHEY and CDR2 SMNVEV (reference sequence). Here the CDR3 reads CASSTGGLGSRNQPQHF. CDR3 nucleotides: TGTGCCAGCAGTACAGGGGGCTTGGGGTCGCGCAATCAGCCCCAGCATTTT.

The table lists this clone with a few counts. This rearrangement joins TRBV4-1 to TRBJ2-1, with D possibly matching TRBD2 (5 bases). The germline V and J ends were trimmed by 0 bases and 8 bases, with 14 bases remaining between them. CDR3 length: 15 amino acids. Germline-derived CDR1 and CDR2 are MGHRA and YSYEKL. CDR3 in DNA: TGCGCCAGCAGCCAAGATCCCCTCGGAGGTGATGAGCAGTTCTTC. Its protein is CASSQDPLGGDEQFF.

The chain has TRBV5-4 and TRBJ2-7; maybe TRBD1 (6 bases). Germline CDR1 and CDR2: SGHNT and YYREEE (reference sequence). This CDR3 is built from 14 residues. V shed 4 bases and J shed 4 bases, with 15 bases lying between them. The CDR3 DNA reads TGTGCCAGCAGCCTAACGCAGGGGCCATACGAGCAGTACTTC. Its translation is CASSLTQGPYEQYF.

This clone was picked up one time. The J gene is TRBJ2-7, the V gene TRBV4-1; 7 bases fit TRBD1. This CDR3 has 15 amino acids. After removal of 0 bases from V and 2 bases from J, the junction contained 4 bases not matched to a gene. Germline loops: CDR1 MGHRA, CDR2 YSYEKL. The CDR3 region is CASSQDADRPYEQYF. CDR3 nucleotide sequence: TGCGCCAGCAGCCAAGATGCGGACAGGCCCTACGAGCAGTACTTC.